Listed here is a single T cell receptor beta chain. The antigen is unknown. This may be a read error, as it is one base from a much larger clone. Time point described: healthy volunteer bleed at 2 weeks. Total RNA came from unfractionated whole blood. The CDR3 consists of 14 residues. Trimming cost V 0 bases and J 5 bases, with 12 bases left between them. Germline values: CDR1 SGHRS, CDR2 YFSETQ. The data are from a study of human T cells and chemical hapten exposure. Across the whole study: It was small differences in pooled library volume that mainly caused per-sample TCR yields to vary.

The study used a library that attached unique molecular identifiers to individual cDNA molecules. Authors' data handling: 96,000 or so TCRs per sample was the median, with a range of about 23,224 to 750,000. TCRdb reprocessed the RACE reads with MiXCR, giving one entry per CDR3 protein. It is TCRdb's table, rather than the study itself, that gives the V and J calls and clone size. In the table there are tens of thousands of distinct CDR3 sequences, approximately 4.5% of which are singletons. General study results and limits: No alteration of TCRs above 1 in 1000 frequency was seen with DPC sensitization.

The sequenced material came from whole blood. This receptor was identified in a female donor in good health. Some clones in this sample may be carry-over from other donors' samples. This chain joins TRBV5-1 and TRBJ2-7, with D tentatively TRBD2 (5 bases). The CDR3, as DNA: TGCGCCAGCAGCTTGGGCCCGGGAACTGACGAGCAGTACTTC. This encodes CASSLGPGTDEQYF.